Here is one T cell receptor beta chain with its context. Germline loops: CDR1 MDHEN, CDR2 SYDVKM. The ends lost 5 bases at V and 7 bases at J; junction bases unmatched: 9. This CDR3 has 15 residues. The sample comes from a study of blood T cell repertoires in COVID-19. As for the study in general: Italy, Spain and the United States were the sources of the convalescent and acute COVID-19 samples. The cDNA or gDNA used as material had been derived from T cells, B-cell-depleted T cells, or PBMCs.

Source study methods: How many nucleated cells were present was estimated from reference gene primer amplification. Repertoires were generated with immunoSEQ multiplex PCR, while TCRdb's copy carries only in-frame clones and drops some. V, J and clone size derive from that table, while D and trimming were established from the DNA sequence. The table has about 220,000 clones, around four fifths seen once. Seattle-derived patients entered the study during active infection and were followed longitudinally. The receptor's source is a woman aged 70-85 years with COVID-19, enrolled during active disease. The sequencing input was peripheral blood. The V gene is TRBV28, the J gene TRBJ2-1, with 9 bases lining up with TRBD1. The CDR3: CASSPNRGLLNEQFF. DNA of the CDR3: TGTGCCAGCAGTCCGAACAGGGGGCTGTTGAATGAGCAGTTCTTC.